Listed here are 30 T cell receptor beta chains from one sample, sequenced in a study of beta chain features in type 1 diabetes. Expressed TCRB transcripts were sequenced because the isolated RNA had all been reverse transcribed beforehand. Sequenced by immunoSEQ multiplex PCR; TCRdb stores in-frame clones only, minus some. The sample gives 250,000 to 350,000 clones, 13% to 15% of which show up once; under 8.5% is in the top ten. Sequencing was carried out using central memory CD4+ T cells from blood. Source of these receptors: a man aged 25-45 years in good health.

Only a few counts were recorded for this clone. The genes are TRBV2 and TRBJ2-1; D is perhaps TRBD1 or TRBD2 (5 bases each). Germline V gene data show CDR1 as SNHLY and CDR2 as FYNNEI. The CDR3 consists of 15 residues. V gave up 0 bases and J gave up 10 bases, with 16 bases separating them. The CDR3, as DNA: TGTGCCAGCAGTGAAGCGCAGAGGGGATGGGGCGAGCAGTTCTTC. It codes for CASSEAQRGWGEQFF. Full variable domain (remainder filled in from reference TRBV2 and TRBJ2-1): EPEVTQTPSHQVTQMGQEVILRCVPISNHLYFYWYRQILGQKVEFLVSFYNNEISEKSEIFDDQFSVERPDGSNFTLKIRSTKLEDSAMYFCASSEAQRGWGEQFFGPGTRLTVL.

The sample holds one count of this clone. The V gene is TRBV6-4, the J gene TRBJ2-6; a weak D match, TRBD2 (5 bases). Trimming took off 5 bases at V and 0 bases at J, with 11 bases between the two ends. This CDR3 has 16 residues. Germline V gives CDR1 MRHNA, CDR2 SNTAGT. This chain's CDR3 is CASSLDGDSGANVLTF. CDR3 bases: TGTGCCAGCAGTCTGGACGGGGACTCTGGGGCCAACGTCCTGACTTTC.

The chain joins TRBV4-2 to TRBJ2-6, with 8 positions matching TRBD1. In germline, CDR1 is LGHNA, CDR2 YNFKEQ. CDR3 length equals 19 residues. With V trimmed by 3 bases and J by 1 base, 11 bases remained unmatched. The CDR3 DNA is TGTGCCAGCAGCCAGGGGCGGGGACAGGCGGCTTCTGGGGCCAACGTCCTGACTTTC. It is translated as CASSQGRGQAASGANVLTF.

The chain carries TRBV6-6 and TRBJ1-5; 8 nucleotides match TRBD1. This CDR3 contains 14 residues. The trim removed 6 bases at V and 6 bases at J, leaving 7 bases unmatched. CDR1 and CDR2 from the germline V gene are MNHNY and SVGAGI (reference sequence). The CDR3 bases are TGTGCCAGCAGGCCGACAGGGGCTGGTCAGCCCCAGCATTTT. As protein: CASRPTGAGQPQHF.

DNA for the CDR3: TGCGCCAGCAGCCAAGACTATAGCAATCAGCCCCAGCATTTT. Protein: CASSQDYSNQPQHF. V usage is TRBV4-3 and J usage is TRBJ1-5; no clear D gene. CDR3 length equals 14 residues. Trimming took off 0 bases at V and 0 bases at J, with 3 bases between the two ends. The germline gives CDR1 LGHNA, CDR2 YSLEER.

The gene calls are TRBV30 and TRBJ1-2; 9 nucleotides agree with TRBD1. Trimming cost V 3 bases and J 7 bases; bases outside gene matches: 9. CDR1 is GTSNPN and CDR2 is SVGIG in the germline V gene (reference sequence). This CDR3 comprises 14 residues. For the CDR3, the DNA is TGTGCCTGGAGCAGGACAGGGGTTTTTGGTGGCTACACCTTC. Protein product: CAWSRTGVFGGYTF.

The chain has TRBV9 and TRBJ2-7; TRBD2 is a possible D gene (5 bases). In germline, CDR1 is SGDLS, CDR2 YYNGEE. The CDR3 is 15 amino acids. Trimming took 1 base from V and 0 from J, leaving 11 bases between them. The CDR3 nucleotides are TGTGCCAGCAGCGTAAATAGCGCGAGCTCCTACGAGCAGTACTTC. Translated: CASSVNSASSYEQYF.

The sample holds one count of this clone. This chain uses TRBV9 with TRBJ2-3; D remains ambiguous. This CDR3 has 15 residues. Per germline, CDR1 SGDLS and CDR2 YYNGEE. Trimming removed 1 base from V and 2 bases from J, with 11 bases in between. CDR3 sequence (DNA): TGTGCCAGCAGCGTACTTGGCTACCCCACAGATACGCAGTATTTT. Residues: CASSVLGYPTDTQYF.

This CDR3 reads CASSEGGTGYEQYF. The CDR3 coding sequence is TGCGCCAGCTCCGAAGGCGGGACAGGTTACGAGCAGTACTTC. The chain employs TRBV5-1 and TRBJ2-7, with 8 bases aligning to TRBD1. The germline V gene has CDR1 SGHRS and CDR2 YFSETQ. The CDR3 extends over 14 amino acids. J lost 4 bases, V lost 7 bases, and 10 bases had no gene match.

This clone was recorded a few times. The J gene is TRBJ1-5, the V gene TRBV21-1; TRBD1 was called by the table and not checked on the DNA. TRBV21-1 is flagged as a pseudogene. This CDR3 has 13 residues. In nucleotides, the CDR3 is TGTGCCAGGGGACAGGGGGACGATCAGCCCCAGCATTTT. As protein: CARGQGDDQPQHF.

The chain employs TRBV11-1 and TRBJ2-4, with D uncertain. The CDR3 has 15 amino acids. CDR1 SGHAT and CDR2 FQDESV come from the germline V gene (reference sequence). V lost 5 bases and J 2 bases, leaving 13 bases between the germline ends. CDR3 coding DNA: TGTGCCAGCAGCCCACCGCTCAGTCCCAAAAACATTCAGTACTTC. Translating gives CASSPPLSPKNIQYF.

This clone was found many times. The chain is built from TRBV5-1 and TRBJ2-2, with D tentatively TRBD2 (6 bases). This CDR3 has 14 residues. Trimming took off 4 bases at V and 4 bases at J, with 11 bases between the two ends. Germline V CDR1 and CDR2: SGHRS, YFSETQ. The CDR3 coding sequence is TGCGCCAGCAGCCGGGACGGGAGCACCGGGGAGCTGTTTTTT. The encoded protein is CASSRDGSTGELFF.

This clone was seen a handful of times. The chain combines TRBV21-1 with TRBJ2-7; the tabulated D call, TRBD1, remains unverified against the DNA. TRBV21-1 is an annotated pseudogene. CDR3 length: 14 residues. For the CDR3, the DNA is TGTGCCAGCCTCGACAGGGGACGCTCCTACGAGCAGTACTTC. This gives the protein CASLDRGRSYEQYF.

The rearrangement links TRBV7-2 to TRBJ2-7, with unresolved D. CDR1 SGHTA and CDR2 FQGNSA come from the germline V gene. V was pared by 5 bases and J by 7 bases, with 15 bases between. The CDR3 is 13 residues long. As DNA, the CDR3 is TGTGCCAGCAGCCAAGATTGGCGTGGTGAGCAGTACGTC. It codes for CASSQDWRGEQYV.

This chain joins TRBV27 and TRBJ1-5; D is unresolved. V lost 1 base to trimming and J lost 2 bases, with 9 bases between them. CDR3 size: 15 residues. From germline, CDR1 is MNHEY and CDR2 SMNVEV (reference sequence). The CDR3 protein is CASSLLGSGNQPQHF. Here the CDR3 DNA reads TGTGCCAGCAGTTTATTGGGTAGTGGCAATCAGCCCCAGCATTTT.

In its sample, this clone was seen a few times. The chain employs TRBV6-1 and TRBJ2-6; D is perhaps TRBD1 (6 bases). V lost 6 bases to trimming and J lost 0 bases, with 9 bases between them. Germline V gene data show CDR1 as MNHNS and CDR2 as SASEGT. The CDR3 has 15 residues. CDR3 nucleotides: TGTGCCAGCAGAGGACAGAGCTCTGGGGCCAACGTCCTGACTTTC. Translation gives CASRGQSSGANVLTF.

A few counts support this clone. Germline and junction disagree at one end, which may indicate a read error. The chain employs TRBV19 and TRBJ1-1, with D possibly being TRBD1 (6 bases). This CDR3 contains 13 residues. Germline V CDR1 and CDR2: LNHDA, SQIVND (reference sequence). This CDR3 is CASSLEQGSAAFF. For the CDR3, the DNA is TGTGCCAGTAGTTTAGAACAGGGTTCTGCGGCTTTCTTT.

This clone was observed at least ten times. The V call is TRBV14, the J call TRBJ2-7; D is unresolved. CDR3 length equals 14 residues. Germline-derived CDR1 and CDR2 are SGHDN and FVKESK. V gave up 3 bases and J gave up 0 bases, with 9 bases separating them. CDR3 residues: CASSQGISSYEQYF. DNA for the CDR3: TGTGCCAGCAGCCAGGGCATAAGCTCCTACGAGCAGTACTTC.

This clone was observed a handful of times. Within the sample, other DNA sequences also encode this same CDR3. The rearrangement uses TRBV11-2 and TRBJ1-5, with TRBD1 as a possible D gene (6 bases). From germline, CDR1 is SGHAT and CDR2 FQNNGV. Trimming took 4 bases from V and 7 from J, leaving 17 bases between them. The CDR3 loop spans 15 amino acids. The CDR3 is CASSSRTGWGQPQHF. For the CDR3, the DNA is TGTGCCAGCAGCTCCAGAACAGGGTGGGGACAGCCCCAGCATTTT.

The chain is built from TRBV19 and TRBJ1-1, with D perhaps TRBD1 (6 bases). Trimming cost V 6 bases and J 4 bases, with 12 bases left between them. This CDR3 has 13 residues. CDR1 and CDR2 (germline): LNHDA, SQIVND (reference sequence). Here the CDR3 reads CASRNRDRTEAFF. The CDR3 DNA reads as TGTGCCAGTAGAAACAGGGATCGCACTGAAGCTTTCTTT. The variable domain in full, completed from reference TRBV19 and TRBJ1-1, reads DGGITQSPKYLFRKEGQNVTLSCEQNLNHDAMYWYRQDPGQGLRLIYYSQIVNDFQKGDIAEGYSVSREKKESFPLTVTSAQKNPTAFYLCASRNRDRTEAFFGQGTRLTVV.

In its sample, this clone was seen a few times. V is TRBV9 and J is TRBJ2-7, with 11 positions matching TRBD2. Germline CDR1 SGDLS, CDR2 YYNGEE. The trim removed 3 bases at V and 2 bases at J, leaving 7 bases unmatched. The CDR3 has 16 residues. The CDR3 sequence is CASSAESSGGTYEQYF. Here the CDR3 DNA reads TGTGCCAGCAGCGCGGAATCTAGCGGGGGGACCTACGAGCAGTACTTC.

This chain's CDR3 is CASSGAGNNSPLHF. The CDR3 nucleotides read TGCGCCAGCAGTGGGGCTGGGAATAATTCACCCCTCCACTTT. This chain connects TRBV10-1 to TRBJ1-6; D remains ambiguous. Germline V gives CDR1 WNHNN, CDR2 SYGVQD (reference sequence). The CDR3 extends over 14 amino acids. The V gene lost 4 bases and the J gene lost 5 bases, with 9 bases spanning the gap.

This clone was observed a handful of times. The rearrangement uses TRBV9 and TRBJ2-5; D remains ambiguous. Per the germline V gene, CDR1 is SGDLS and CDR2 is YYNGEE. This CDR3 spans 14 amino acids. The germline V and J ends were trimmed by 0 bases and 1 base, with 7 bases remaining between them. Here the CDR3 DNA reads TGTGCCAGCAGCGTAGGGGGTAGCCAAGAGACCCAGTACTTC. Residues: CASSVGGSQETQYF.

Ten or more counts support this clone. The V call is TRBV14, the J call TRBJ2-7, with unresolved D. This CDR3 contains 14 residues. Germline V gene data show CDR1 as SGHDN and CDR2 as FVKESK. The V and J ends lost 1 base and 3 bases respectively, with 10 bases between them. The CDR3 protein is CASSQGLSHYEQYF. CDR3 DNA: TGTGCCAGCAGCCAAGGACTCAGCCACTACGAGCAGTACTTC.

This rearrangement joins TRBV13 to TRBJ2-2; 13 bases fit TRBD2. V lost 4 bases, J lost 2 bases, and 10 bases stayed unmatched. The CDR3 runs 19 residues. The germline V gene has CDR1 PRHDT and CDR2 FYEKMQ (reference sequence). Written as DNA, the CDR3 is TGTGCCAGCAGCTCCGGGCACGGGACTAGCGGGACCAACACCGGGGAGCTGTTTTTT. Its protein is CASSSGHGTSGTNTGELFF.

The chain recombines TRBV27 with TRBJ1-5; a possible D gene is TRBD1 (5 bases). CDR1 is MNHEY and CDR2 is SMNVEV in the germline V gene (reference sequence). This CDR3 region has 15 residues. Trimming stripped 3 bases from V and 2 bases from J, with 11 bases between. The CDR3 here is CASSFRGEGNQPQHF. The CDR3 bases are TGTGCCAGCAGTTTTCGGGGGGAGGGCAATCAGCCCCAGCATTTT.

This clone was counted a few times. V is TRBV6-1 and J is TRBJ2-5; D is possibly TRBD1 (6 bases). The CDR3 is 13 amino acids. V shed 7 bases and J shed 7 bases, with 16 bases lying between them. Germline values: CDR1 MNHNS, CDR2 SASEGT. The CDR3: CASNHPGVGTQYF. The CDR3 DNA is TGTGCCAGCAACCACCCAGGGGTGGGGACCCAGTACTTC.

The chain is built from TRBV4-3 and TRBJ2-3; no clear D. The CDR3 extends over 15 amino acids. CDR1 is LGHNA and CDR2 is YSLEER in the germline V gene. V was pared by 2 bases and J by 3 bases, with 12 bases between. CDR3 bases: TGCGCCAGCAGCCAATCGAGTATTTGGACAGATACGCAGTATTTT. It codes for CASSQSSIWTDTQYF.

Only a few counts were recorded for this clone. J is TRBJ2-5 and V is TRBV29-1; 7 nucleotides align to TRBD2. CDR3 size: 14 residues. Germline loops: CDR1 SQVTM, CDR2 ANQGSEA. V shed 4 bases and J 1 base; nucleotides not matched to a gene: 6. The DNA for the CDR3 is TGCAGCGTTGCTCGGGGAGGGGTCCAAGAGACCCAGTACTTC. Encoded protein: CSVARGGVQETQYF. Full variable domain (rest looked up from reference TRBV29-1 and TRBJ2-5): SAVISQKPSRDICQRGTSLTIQCQVDSQVTMMFWYRQQPGQSLTLIATANQGSEATYESGFVIDKFPISRPNLTFSTLTVSNMSPEDSSIYLCSVARGGVQETQYFGPGTRLLVL.

The chain links TRBV10-2 to TRBJ2-7; TRBD1 might be the D (6 bases). This CDR3 is 12 amino acids long. The germline CDR1 and CDR2 sequences are WSHSY and SAAADI. Trimming stripped 5 bases from V and 4 bases from J, with 9 bases between. In DNA form, the CDR3 reads TGCGCCAGCAGTCCGGACAGATACGAGCAGTACGTC. Protein product: CASSPDRYEQYV.